Listed below are T cell receptor beta chains from one sample, sequenced in a study of CD8 T cells in Susac syndrome. TCRdb fed the immunoSEQ multiplex PCR reads into MiXCR, producing one record per CDR3 protein. The sample contains roughly 89,000 distinct CDR3 sequences, around 96% of which appear only once. The specimen was CD8+ T cells from PBMCs. Receptors originate from a human donor with Susac syndrome. CDR3s leave out the opening cysteine and the closing phenylalanine or tryptophan.

>TRBJ2-5|TRBV24-1
ATSDPTGSGKTQY
>TRBJ2-5|TRBV12-3/TRBV12-4
ASSFEGFQETQY
>TRBJ2-1|TRBV5-4
ASSSSGTYNEQF
>TRBJ2-7|TRBV6-2/TRBV6-3
ASTEDRHEQY
>TRBJ2-5|TRBV7-2
ASSLDLLWEETQY
>TRBJ1-1|TRBV5-1
ASSLAGVRNEAF
>TRBJ2-5|TRBV20-1
SASSVSSGGQETQY
>TRBJ1-5|TRBV20-1
SARDHRGGNQPQH
>TRBJ2-1|TRBV11-2
ASSLLRTANEQF
>TRBJ2-7|TRBV3-1
ASSPRTSGGHFLYEQY
>TRBJ1-6|TRBV12-3/TRBV12-4
ASSLLKNSPLH
>TRBJ2-7|TRBV19
ASSIEDSRDEQY
>TRBJ2-7|TRBV28
ASSPPGPGVYEQY
>TRBJ1-4|TRBV20-1
SAVRQETNEKLF
>TRBJ1-1|TRBV30
AWGQANTEAF
>TRBJ2-1|TRBV5-6
ASSPPGQGTNEQF
>TRBJ2-1|TRBV6-2/TRBV6-3
ASSPRTGGAYNEQF
>TRBJ2-1|TRBV7-8
ASSSTAINEQF
>TRBJ1-5|TRBV4-2
ASSHGENQPQH
>TRBJ1-2|TRBV10-2
ASSARQGNYGYT
>TRBJ1-1|TRBV30
AWTRTGNTEAF
>TRBJ1-2|TRBV20-1
SARDPAIHNYGYT
>TRBJ1-1|TRBV23-1
ASSQSERVESTEAF
>TRBJ2-7|TRBV14
ASSQGPYYEQY
>TRBJ1-6|TRBV13
ASSSRSSPLH
>TRBJ2-7|TRBV4-1
ASSQDPGTGGRYEQY
>TRBJ1-1|TRBV4-3
ASSQDRENTEAF
>TRBJ1-4|TRBV15
ATSRGGRLLLANEKLF
>TRBJ1-1|TRBV4-2
ASSQEARTENTEAF
>TRBJ1-2|TRBV20-1
SARAETVLYGYT
>TRBJ1-1|TRBV5-6
ASSLNALEAF
>TRBJ2-5|TRBV15
ATSRDLGGRETQY
>TRBJ2-2|TRBV20-1
SARETGAGELF
>TRBJ1-2|TRBV9
ASSVVRGEGYT
>TRBJ2-2|TRBV27
ASSLRTGELF
>TRBJ2-3|TRBV12-3/TRBV12-4
ASSPGRGKTDTQY
>TRBJ2-5|TRBV20-1
SAAPGGLPETQY
>TRBJ2-7|TRBV5-1
ASSLGPGQVNYEQY
>TRBJ2-7|TRBV5-1
ASSYRSSYEQY
>TRBJ2-7|TRBV2
ASSFTESYEQY
>TRBJ1-1|TRBV20-1
SAPSMGRGTEAF
>TRBJ2-7|TRBV7-2
ASSNQTGGHEQY
>TRBJ2-3|TRBV6-2/TRBV6-3
ASHGQIGTDTQY
>TRBJ2-7|TRBV4-1
ASSQGISYEQY
>TRBJ1-1|TRBV7-2
ASSLGGRRTAF
>TRBJ2-3|TRBV4-3
ASSRSGGRTDTQY
>TRBJ1-4|TRBV7-2
ASSNNEKLF
>TRBJ2-6|TRBV30
AWSKQTGSGANVLT
>TRBJ1-6|TRBV5-1
ASSLGAGVNSPLH
>TRBJ1-2|TRBV29-1
PQYGYT
>TRBJ1-4|TRBV19
AAGTGNEKLF
>TRBJ2-7|TRBV20-1
SAREDRGRADEQY
>TRBJ1-2|TRBV29-1
SVETATYLYGYT
>TRBJ2-3|TRBV7-2
ASSLGGTDTQY